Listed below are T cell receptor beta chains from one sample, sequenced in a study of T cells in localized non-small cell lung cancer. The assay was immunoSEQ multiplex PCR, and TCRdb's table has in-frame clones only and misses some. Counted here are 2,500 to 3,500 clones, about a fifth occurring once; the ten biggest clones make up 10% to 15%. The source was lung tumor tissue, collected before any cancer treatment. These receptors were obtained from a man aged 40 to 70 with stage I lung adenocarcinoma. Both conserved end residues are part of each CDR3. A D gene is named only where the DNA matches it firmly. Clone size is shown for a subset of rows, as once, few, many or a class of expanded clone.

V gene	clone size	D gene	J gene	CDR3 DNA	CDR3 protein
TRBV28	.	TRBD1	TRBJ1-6	TGTGCCAGCAGAGCGGGGACAGGTGCTGGTTCACCCCTCCACTTT	CASRAGTGAGSPLHF
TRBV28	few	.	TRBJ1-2	TGTGCCAGCAGTTTCCTGGGGCAGGGGTATGGCTACACCTTC	CASSFLGQGYGYTF
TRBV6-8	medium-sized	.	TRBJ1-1	TGTGCCATCAGTCCCGCGAGAGGGTCGAACACTGAAGCTTTCTTT	CAISPARGSNTEAFF
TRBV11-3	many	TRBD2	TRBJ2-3	TGTGCCAGCAGCTTACAAGCGGGAGAGACAGATACGCAGTATTTT	CASSLQAGETDTQYF
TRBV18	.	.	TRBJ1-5	TGTGCCAGCTCGCCCGGGACCCAGGGGCAGCCCCAGCATTTT	CASSPGTQGQPQHF
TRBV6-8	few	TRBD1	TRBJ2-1	TGTGCCAGCAGTGACACCGGGACAGACTACAATGAGCAGTTCTTC	CASSDTGTDYNEQFF
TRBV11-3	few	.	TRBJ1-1	TGTGCCAGCAGCTTGGAAGGGACAAACACTGAAGCTTTCTTT	CASSLEGTNTEAFF
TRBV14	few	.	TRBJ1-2	TGTGCCAGCAGCCAAGATTGGGGGGACTATGGCTACACCTTC	CASSQDWGDYGYTF
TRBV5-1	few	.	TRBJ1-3	TGCGCCAGCAGCTTGGACGGAACTCGAAACACCATATATTTT	CASSLDGTRNTIYF
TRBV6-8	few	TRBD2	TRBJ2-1	TGTGCCAGCAGACTAGGACTAGCAAATAATATGTTCTTC	CASRLGLANNMFF
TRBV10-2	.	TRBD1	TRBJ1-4	TGCGCCACCTCGGACAGGGAAGGGGAAAAACTGTTTTTT	CATSDREGEKLFF
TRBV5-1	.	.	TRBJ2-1	TGCGCCAGCAGCTTGGACGGGGGACCATACAATGAGCAGTTCTTC	CASSLDGGPYNEQFF
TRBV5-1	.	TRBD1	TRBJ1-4	TGCGCCAGCAGCTTTATCAGGGGGAGTGAAAAACTGTTTTTT	CASSFIRGSEKLFF
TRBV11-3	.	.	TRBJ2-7	TGTGCCAGCAGCTTACAGGGGATTTACTACGAGCAGTACTTC	CASSLQGIYYEQYF
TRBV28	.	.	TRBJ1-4	TGTGCCAGCAGTTTAAGGAGTGGAAAACTGTTTTTT	CASSLRSGKLFF
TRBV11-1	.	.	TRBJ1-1	TGTGCCAGCAGCATAATGGGACCCGACCGTGAAGCTTTCTTT	CASSIMGPDREAFF
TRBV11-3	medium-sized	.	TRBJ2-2	TGTGCCAGCAGCTGGGGGACTGAGAACACCGGGGAGCTGTTTTTT	CASSWGTENTGELFF
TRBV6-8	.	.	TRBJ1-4	TGTGCCAGCAGCTACGGGCAGGGTGCATCTGAAAAACTGTTTTTT	CASSYGQGASEKLFF
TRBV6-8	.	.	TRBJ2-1	TGTGCCAGCAGACTCGGACAGTTCAATGAGCAGTTCTTC	CASRLGQFNEQFF
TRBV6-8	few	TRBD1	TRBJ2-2	TGTGCCAGCAGATCCGGACAGGTGAACACCGGGGAGCTGTTTTTT	CASRSGQVNTGELFF
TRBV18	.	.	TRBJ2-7	TGTGCCAGCTCACCAGCAGGACCAAACGAGCAGTACTTC	CASSPAGPNEQYF
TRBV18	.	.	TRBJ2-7	TGTGCCAGCTCACCACCGGCGAGTAGCGGCGAGCAGTACTTC	CASSPPASSGEQYF